Following are 27 T cell receptor beta chains from one sample sequenced in a study of T-cell reconstitution after alpha-beta-depleted transplantation in children. For TCRbeta, the library was prepared with unique molecular identifiers. In TCRdb, the PCR reads were re-called with MiXCR into one record per CDR3 protein. The data show more than 400,000 distinct CDR3 sequences, more than 9.5% seen once. The source was PBMCs, mostly from graft donor cells, collected 180 days after TCRalphabeta/CD19-depleted stem cell transplant. The receptors shown here come from a female patient aged 2-9 years who had a stem cell transplant for aplastic anemia, so the T cells may come from the graft donor.

The gene calls are TRBV7-9 and TRBJ1-1; tentatively, D is TRBD1 (5 bases). Germline CDR1 is SEHNR and CDR2 is FQNEAQ (reference sequence). The CDR3 consists of 17 residues. Between the trimmed V and J ends, which lost 1 base and 6 bases, there was a span of 21 bases. The CDR3 loop is CASSLVVGSLTGAEAFF. Here the CDR3 DNA reads TGTGCCAGCAGCTTAGTGGTCGGGAGCCTCACGGGGGCTGAAGCTTTCTTT.

There are a few counts of this clonotype. The CDR3 region is CASRSTGTDTQYF. The CDR3 DNA reads TGTGCCAGCAGGTCCACGGGGACAGATACGCAGTATTTT. The gene calls are TRBV11-2 and TRBJ2-3, with TRBD2 as a possible D gene (5 bases). Trimming pared 6 bases from V and 3 bases from J, leaving 10 bases between. Germline loops: CDR1 SGHAT, CDR2 FQNNGV. The CDR3 spans 13 residues.

This chain uses TRBV14 with TRBJ2-3; no clear D gene. V was trimmed by 0 bases and J by 0 bases, leaving 7 bases between them. Germline CDR1 SGHDN, CDR2 FVKESK. The CDR3 loop spans 15 amino acids. This CDR3 is CASSQESWSTDTQYF. In DNA, the CDR3 is TGTGCCAGCAGCCAAGAATCTTGGAGCACAGATACGCAGTATTTT.

The rearrangement joins TRBV20-1 to TRBJ2-3; no reliable D call. Trimming cost V 0 bases and J 2 bases, with 12 bases left between them. Germline lookup yields CDR1 DFQATT and CDR2 SNEGSKA (reference sequence). The CDR3 is 15 amino acids. CDR3 amino acids: CSARDLFQATDTQYF. CDR3 DNA sequence: TGCAGTGCTAGAGATCTCTTTCAGGCCACAGATACGCAGTATTTT.

CDR3: CASSDPGNTEAFF. Written as DNA, the CDR3 is TGTGCCAGTAGTGACCCCGGGAACACTGAAGCTTTCTTT. The chain couples TRBV19 to TRBJ1-1; D uncertain. Germline V gene sequence: CDR1 LNHDA, CDR2 SQIVND (reference sequence). The CDR3 extends over 13 amino acids. Deletions cut 5 bases from V and 1 base from J, with 8 bases between.

The table lists this clonotype with a few counts. The chain is built from TRBV6-1 and TRBJ1-2, with 7 bases that match TRBD1. The CDR3 is made up of 13 amino acids. Trimming took 4 bases from V and 4 from J; bases not matched to a gene: 3. The germline CDR1 and CDR2 sequences are MNHNS and SASEGT. Written as DNA, the CDR3 is TGTGCCAGCAGTGCGACAGGGTCCTATGGCTACACCTTC. Amino acid sequence: CASSATGSYGYTF.

The sample holds many counts of this clonotype. This chain joins TRBV27 and TRBJ1-3; unclear D gene. Trimming removed 3 bases from V and 4 bases from J, with 7 bases in between. The CDR3 contains 13 residues. Germline-derived CDR1 and CDR2 are MNHEY and SMNVEV (reference sequence). CDR3 in amino acids: CASSFIGGNTIYF. DNA of the CDR3: TGTGCCAGCAGTTTTATCGGGGGAAACACCATATATTTT.

This rearrangement joins TRBV11-1 to TRBJ2-7; TRBD1 agrees at 8 bases. The trim removed 1 base at V and 3 bases at J, leaving 5 bases unmatched. Germline V gene sequence: CDR1 SGHAT, CDR2 FQDESV (reference sequence). The CDR3 loop spans 15 amino acids. CDR3 region: CASSLEAGGGYEQYF. Written as DNA, the CDR3 is TGTGCCAGCAGCTTAGAGGCAGGGGGCGGCTACGAGCAGTACTTC.

A few counts support this clonotype. The chain couples TRBV20-1 to TRBJ2-1; 12 positions match TRBD2. There are 15 residues in the CDR3. The ends lost 1 base at V and 8 bases at J; junction bases unmatched: 6. Looked up from germline, CDR1 is DFQATT and CDR2 is SNEGSKA (reference sequence). CDR3 in DNA: TGCAGTGCTAGAGTTCTAGCGGGAGGGCCGCATGAGCAGTTCTTC. As protein: CSARVLAGGPHEQFF.

V and J are TRBV11-2 and TRBJ2-7; TRBD2 matches at 11 bases. Unmatched junction bases numbered 6, after V lost 5 bases and J lost 0 bases. The length of the CDR3 is 16 residues. Germline V gene sequence: CDR1 SGHAT, CDR2 FQNNGV. The CDR3 DNA reads as TGTGCCAGCAGCCGGATGGGGACTAGCGGCTCCTACGAGCAGTACTTC. It specifies CASSRMGTSGSYEQYF.

This chain uses TRBV18 with TRBJ1-4, with D unclear. Germline V CDR1 and CDR2: KGHSH, LQKENI. The CDR3 runs 13 residues. Trimming pared 4 bases from V and 8 bases from J, leaving 11 bases between. The CDR3 DNA follows: TGTGCCAGCTCACTGGTGCTTGCAGAAAAACTGTTTTTT. Protein product: CASSLVLAEKLFF.

This clonotype was found many times. V gene TRBV27 combines with J gene TRBJ1-1, with D maybe TRBD1 (6 bases). Trimming took off 6 bases at V and 1 base at J, with 15 bases between the two ends. Germline V gene data show CDR1 as MNHEY and CDR2 as SMNVEV (reference sequence). This CDR3 has 15 residues. The CDR3 loop is CASSIKQGWNTEAFF. The CDR3 DNA follows: TGTGCCAGCAGCATAAAACAGGGCTGGAACACTGAAGCTTTCTTT.

Written as DNA, the CDR3 is TGTGCCAGCAGCTTGGCCGCGGGGACGACCGGGGAGCTGTTTTTT. This encodes CASSLAAGTTGELFF. The chain links TRBV5-5 to TRBJ2-2, with D possibly TRBD2 on 6 matching bases. Trimming stripped 0 bases from V and 5 bases from J, with 11 bases between. Germline V gene lookup returns CDR1 SGHKS and CDR2 YYEKEE (reference sequence). This CDR3 comprises 15 residues.

The V gene is TRBV21-1, the J gene TRBJ2-6; TRBD1 is taken as the D call from the table, unchecked against the DNA. TRBV21-1 is shown as a pseudogene. The CDR3 runs 18 residues. The CDR3 reads CASSRLQGFQSGANILTF. The CDR3 nucleotides are TGTGCCAGCAGCCGGCTTCAGGGATTTCAGTCTGGGGCCAACATCCTGACTTTC.

A few counts support this clonotype. The chain uses TRBV18 and TRBJ2-5; D is uncertain. V lost 6 bases to trimming and J lost 2 bases, with 13 bases between them. This CDR3 comprises 14 residues. Germline V gene data show CDR1 as KGHSH and CDR2 as LQKENI. The CDR3 reads CASSRTPLQETQYF. CDR3 sequence (DNA): TGTGCCAGCTCTAGGACCCCGCTTCAAGAGACCCAGTACTTC.

The rearrangement joins TRBV27 to TRBJ2-1; TRBD2 is a possible D gene (5 bases). The CDR3 runs to 14 residues. Trimming pared 4 bases from V and 5 bases from J, leaving 12 bases between. Looked up from germline, CDR1 is MNHEY and CDR2 is SMNVEV (reference sequence). CDR3 sequence reads: CASSYRDGNNEQFF. CDR3 bases: TGTGCCAGCAGTTACAGAGACGGGAACAATGAGCAGTTCTTC.

This clonotype was found a few times. The V and J genes are TRBV7-2 and TRBJ2-5; tentatively, D is TRBD2 (6 bases). This CDR3 has 14 amino acids. Trimming stripped 6 bases from V and 0 bases from J, with 11 bases between. Per the germline V gene, CDR1 is SGHTA and CDR2 is FQGNSA. The CDR3 bases are TGTGCCAGCAGGGGTCGGGGGTACCAAGAGACCCAGTACTTC. Its translation: CASRGRGYQETQYF. The variable domain in full, completed from reference TRBV7-2 and TRBJ2-5, reads GAGVSQSPSNKVTEKGKDVELRCDPISGHTALYWYRQSLGQGLEFLIYFQGNSAPDKSGLPSDRFSAERTGGSVSTLTIQRTQQEDSAVYLCASRGRGYQETQYFGPGTRLLVL.

CDR3: CSAEGGRAPTQYF. Here the CDR3 DNA reads TGCAGTGCCGAGGGAGGTAGAGCCCCGACCCAGTACTTC. This chain connects TRBV20-1 to TRBJ2-5, with a tentative D call TRBD2 (6 bases). V gave up 6 bases and J gave up 7 bases, with 18 bases separating them. Germline V gene data show CDR1 as DFQATT and CDR2 as SNEGSKA (reference sequence). This CDR3 contains 13 residues.

V is TRBV6-5 and J is TRBJ2-1, with D perhaps matching TRBD1 (6 bases). V lost 2 bases to trimming and J lost 1 base, with 9 bases between them. Per germline, CDR1 MNHEY and CDR2 SVGAGI. The CDR3 covers 15 residues. In DNA, the CDR3 is TGTGCCAGCAGTTACACGAGGGGGTCCTACAATGAGCAGTTCTTC. This gives the protein CASSYTRGSYNEQFF.

This clonotype was seen only a few times. J is TRBJ2-7 and V is TRBV5-1; 9 positions match TRBD2. V was pared by 5 bases and J by 3 bases, with 9 bases of the junction left unmatched. Germline V lookup: CDR1 SGHRS, CDR2 YFSETQ. The CDR3 consists of 15 residues. CDR3 protein: CASSPTGTSNYEQYF. The DNA for the CDR3 is TGCGCCAGCAGTCCAACCGGGACTAGCAACTACGAGCAGTACTTC. The variable domain in full, completed from reference TRBV5-1 and TRBJ2-7, reads KAGVTQTPRYLIKTRGQQVTLSCSPISGHRSVSWYQQTPGQGLQFLFEYFSETQRNKGNFPGRFSGRQFSNSRSEMNVSTLELGDSALYLCASSPTGTSNYEQYFGPGTRLTVT.

This chain connects TRBV6-1 to TRBJ2-7, with D possibly being TRBD1 (6 bases). The V gene's germline CDR1 is MNHNS and CDR2 SASEGT. There are 14 residues in the CDR3. V lost 11 bases, J lost 1 base, and 18 bases lay in between. The CDR3 DNA reads as TGTGCCCTCCGTCTGGACAGAGCTTCCTACGAGCAGTACTTC. Its protein is CALRLDRASYEQYF.

This clonotype occurred a few times. This sequence joins TRBV5-6 and TRBJ2-7, with 11 bases identical to TRBD1. Per the germline V gene, CDR1 is SGHDT and CDR2 is YYEEEE. This CDR3 region has 14 residues. The junction had 6 bases not matched to a gene; V was cut back by 3 bases and J by 7 bases. The CDR3 DNA is TGTGCCAGCAGCTCCGGGACAGGGGGTGTGGAGCAGTACTTC. Protein sequence: CASSSGTGGVEQYF.

This clonotype has only a few counts. This rearrangement joins TRBV20-1 to TRBJ2-7; the D is unclear. The V end lost 3 bases, the J end lost 5 bases, and 8 bases lay between the germline ends. CDR1 DFQATT and CDR2 SNEGSKA come from the germline V gene (reference sequence). The CDR3 is made up of 11 amino acids. The CDR3 is CSASSSHEQYV. The CDR3 region has the DNA TGCAGTGCTAGCTCAAGCCACGAGCAGTACGTC.

This clonotype occurred a few times. The chain couples TRBV7-6 to TRBJ1-2, with D unclear. The CDR3 is made up of 13 amino acids. Trimming cost V 1 base and J 4 bases, with 7 bases left between them. Looked up from germline, CDR1 is SGHVS and CDR2 is FNYEAQ. CDR3 protein: CASSLDPSYGYTF. The CDR3 nucleotides are TGTGCCAGCAGCTTAGACCCTTCCTATGGCTACACCTTC.

This clonotype was seen a handful of times. CDR3 region: CASSYSSSGIYNEQFF. The CDR3, as DNA: TGTGCCAGCAGTTACTCTTCTAGCGGGATCTACAATGAGCAGTTCTTC. V is TRBV6-2 or TRBV6-3 and J is TRBJ2-1, with TRBD2 identical over 9 bases. Looked up from germline, CDR1 is MNHEY and CDR2 is SVGEGT. Unmatched junction bases numbered 3, after V lost 0 bases and J lost 3 bases. CDR3 length equals 16 residues.

V usage is TRBV15 and J usage is TRBJ1-2; a weak D match, TRBD1 (6 bases). Germline assignment: CDR1 LNHNV and CDR2 YYDKDF (reference sequence). The CDR3 has 14 amino acids. V was clipped by 2 bases and J by 4 bases, with 11 bases between them. DNA for the CDR3: TGTGCCACCAGCAGAAGGCAGGGGATCTATGGCTACACCTTC. Protein sequence: CATSRRQGIYGYTF.

This clonotype occurred a few times. The chain joins TRBV7-2 to TRBJ2-2; 9 bases align to TRBD2. CDR3 length equals 16 residues. The germline gives CDR1 SGHTA, CDR2 FQGNSA. The junction had 3 bases not matched to a gene; V was cut back by 0 bases and J by 4 bases. The CDR3 loop is CASSLAGTSITGELFF. Here the CDR3 DNA reads TGTGCCAGCAGCTTAGCCGGGACTAGCATCACCGGGGAGCTGTTTTTT.